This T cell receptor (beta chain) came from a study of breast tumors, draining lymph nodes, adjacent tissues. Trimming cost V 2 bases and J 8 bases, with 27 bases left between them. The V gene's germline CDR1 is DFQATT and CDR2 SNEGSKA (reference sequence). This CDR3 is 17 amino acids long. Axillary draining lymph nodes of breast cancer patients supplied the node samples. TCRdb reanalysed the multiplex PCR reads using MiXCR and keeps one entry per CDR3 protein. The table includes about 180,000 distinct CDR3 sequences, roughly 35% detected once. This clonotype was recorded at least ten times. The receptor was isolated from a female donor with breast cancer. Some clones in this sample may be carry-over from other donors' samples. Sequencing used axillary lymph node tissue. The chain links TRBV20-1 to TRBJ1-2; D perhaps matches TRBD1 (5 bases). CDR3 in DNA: TGCAGTGCTAGACCCGCCCCCAGGGTGGGAACCAACGCGGGCTACACCTTC. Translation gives CSARPAPRVGTNAGYTF.